A single T cell receptor beta chain is shown here with its context. The data are from a study of shared clonotypes between healthy human individuals. V lost 5 bases, J lost 4 bases, and 7 bases stayed unmatched. This CDR3 contains 13 residues. Germline assignment: CDR1 SQVTM and CDR2 ANQGSEA. Produced via immunoSEQ multiplex PCR; TCRdb's table is partial and in-frame only. The table records 1 million to 1.2 million clones, 60% to 85% of them present only once. The genes are TRBV29-1 and TRBJ1-2; 7 nucleotides align to TRBD1. Specimen: memory CD4+ T cells from PBMCs. Subset defined: CD45RA-negative fraction. This TCR derives from a man younger than 35 in good health. Some clones in this sample may be carry-over from other donors' samples. CDR3 bases: TGCAGCGTTTCTTCTGGACAGGCCTATGGCTACACCTTC. Translated, it gives CSVSSGQAYGYTF.